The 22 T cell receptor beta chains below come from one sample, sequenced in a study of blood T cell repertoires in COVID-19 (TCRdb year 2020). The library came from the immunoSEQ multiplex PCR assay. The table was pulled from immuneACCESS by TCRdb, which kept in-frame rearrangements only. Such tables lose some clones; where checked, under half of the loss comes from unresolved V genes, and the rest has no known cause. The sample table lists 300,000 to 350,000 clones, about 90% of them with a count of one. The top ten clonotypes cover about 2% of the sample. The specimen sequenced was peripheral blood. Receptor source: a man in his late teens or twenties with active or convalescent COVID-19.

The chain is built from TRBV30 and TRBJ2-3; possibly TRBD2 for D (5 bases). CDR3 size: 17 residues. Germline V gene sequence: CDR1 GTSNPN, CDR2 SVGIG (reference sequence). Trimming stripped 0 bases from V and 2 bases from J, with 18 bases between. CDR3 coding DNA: TGTGCCTGGAGTGTATCTTTTGCGGGCAGGAACACAGATACGCAGTATTTT. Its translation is CAWSVSFAGRNTDTQYF.

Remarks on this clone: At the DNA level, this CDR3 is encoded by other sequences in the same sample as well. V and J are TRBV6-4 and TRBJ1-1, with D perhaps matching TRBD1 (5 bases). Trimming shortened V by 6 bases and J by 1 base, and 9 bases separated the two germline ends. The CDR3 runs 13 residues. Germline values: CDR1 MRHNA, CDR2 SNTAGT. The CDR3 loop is CASSRTGNTEAFF. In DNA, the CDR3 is TGTGCCAGCAGCCGTACAGGGAACACTGAAGCTTTCTTT.

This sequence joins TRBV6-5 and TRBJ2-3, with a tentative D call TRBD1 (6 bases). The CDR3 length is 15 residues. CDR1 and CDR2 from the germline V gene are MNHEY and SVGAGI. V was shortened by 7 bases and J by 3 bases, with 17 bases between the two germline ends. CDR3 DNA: TGTGCCAGCAAATTTCTCAGGGGTAGGACAGATACGCAGTATTTT. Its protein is CASKFLRGRTDTQYF.

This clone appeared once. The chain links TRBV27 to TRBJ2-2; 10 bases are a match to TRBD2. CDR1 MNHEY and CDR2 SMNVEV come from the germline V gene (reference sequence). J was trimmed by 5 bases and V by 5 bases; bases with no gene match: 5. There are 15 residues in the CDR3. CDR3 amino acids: CASSRRGLATGELFF. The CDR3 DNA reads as TGTGCCAGCAGTCGTAGGGGACTAGCGACCGGGGAGCTGTTTTTT.

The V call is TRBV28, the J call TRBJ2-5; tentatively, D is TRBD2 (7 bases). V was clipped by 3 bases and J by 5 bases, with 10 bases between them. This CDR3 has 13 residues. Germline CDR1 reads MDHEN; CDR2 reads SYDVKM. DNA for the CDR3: TGTGCCAGCAGTTTCGGGGGGCCGGAGACCCAGTACTTC. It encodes CASSFGGPETQYF.

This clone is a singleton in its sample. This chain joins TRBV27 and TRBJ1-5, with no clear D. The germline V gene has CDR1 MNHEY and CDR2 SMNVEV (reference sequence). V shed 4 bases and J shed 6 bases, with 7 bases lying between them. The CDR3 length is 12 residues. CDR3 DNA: TGTGCCAGCAGTTCCACGGGTCAGCCCCAGCATTTT. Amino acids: CASSSTGQPQHF.

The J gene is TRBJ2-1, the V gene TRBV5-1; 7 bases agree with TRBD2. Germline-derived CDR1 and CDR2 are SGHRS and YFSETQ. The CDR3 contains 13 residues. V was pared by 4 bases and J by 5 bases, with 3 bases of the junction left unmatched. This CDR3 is CASSDREDNEQFF. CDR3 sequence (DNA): TGCGCCAGCAGCGACCGGGAGGACAATGAGCAGTTCTTC.

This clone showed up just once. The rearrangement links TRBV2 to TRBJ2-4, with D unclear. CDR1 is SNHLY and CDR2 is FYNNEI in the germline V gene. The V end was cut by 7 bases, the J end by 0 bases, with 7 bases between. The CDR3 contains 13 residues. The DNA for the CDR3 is TGTGCCAGCACTTGGCTAGCCAAAAACATTCAGTACTTC. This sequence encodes CASTWLAKNIQYF.

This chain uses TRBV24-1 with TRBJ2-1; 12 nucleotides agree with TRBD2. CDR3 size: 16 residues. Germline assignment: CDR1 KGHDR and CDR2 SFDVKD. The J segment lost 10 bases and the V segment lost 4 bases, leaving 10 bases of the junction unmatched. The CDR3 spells CATSDPLAGGPGEQFF. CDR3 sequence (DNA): TGTGCCACCAGTGACCCCCTAGCGGGAGGGCCCGGGGAGCAGTTCTTC.

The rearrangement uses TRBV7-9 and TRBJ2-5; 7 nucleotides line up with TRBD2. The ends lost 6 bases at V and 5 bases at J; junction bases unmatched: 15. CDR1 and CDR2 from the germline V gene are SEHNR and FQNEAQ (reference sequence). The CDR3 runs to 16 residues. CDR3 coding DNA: TGTGCCAGCAGTTCCTTCGGGGCGGGAGCTTATGAGACCCAGTACTTC. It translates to CASSSFGAGAYETQYF. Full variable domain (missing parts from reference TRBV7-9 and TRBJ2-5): DTGVSQNPRHKITKRGQNVTFRCDPISEHNRLYWYRQTLGQGPEFLTYFQNEAQLEKSRLLSDRFSAERPKGSFSTLEIQRTEQGDSAMYLCASSSFGAGAYETQYFGPGTRLLVL.

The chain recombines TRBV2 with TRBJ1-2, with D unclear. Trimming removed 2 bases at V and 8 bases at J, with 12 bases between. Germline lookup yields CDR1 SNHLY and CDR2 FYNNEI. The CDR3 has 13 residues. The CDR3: CASSESRQGGYTF. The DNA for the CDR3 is TGTGCCAGCAGTGAAAGTAGACAAGGCGGCTACACCTTC.

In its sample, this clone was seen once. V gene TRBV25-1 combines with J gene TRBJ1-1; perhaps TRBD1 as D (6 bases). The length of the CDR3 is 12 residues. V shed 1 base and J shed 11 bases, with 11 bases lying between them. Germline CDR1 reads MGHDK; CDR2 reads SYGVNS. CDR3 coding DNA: TGTGCCAGCAGTGAATGGGCAGGGGACGCTTTCTTT. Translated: CASSEWAGDAFF. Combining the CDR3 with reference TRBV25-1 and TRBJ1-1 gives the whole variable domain EADIYQTPRYLVIGTGKKITLECSQTMGHDKMYWYQQDPGMELHLIHYSYGVNSTEKGDLSSESTVSRIRTEHFPLTLESARPSHTSQYLCASSEWAGDAFFGQGTRLTVV.

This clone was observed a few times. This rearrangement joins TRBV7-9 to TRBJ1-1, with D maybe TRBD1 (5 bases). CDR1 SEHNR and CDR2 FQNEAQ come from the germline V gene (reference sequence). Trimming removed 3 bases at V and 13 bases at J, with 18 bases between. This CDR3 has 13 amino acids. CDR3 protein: CASSLGGTPRNFF. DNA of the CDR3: TGTGCCAGCAGCTTGGGTGGGACTCCACGAAATTTCTTT.

CDR3 in amino acids: CASSVDTGPNYGYTF. The CDR3 bases are TGTGCCAGCAGCGTAGACACAGGCCCTAACTATGGCTACACCTTC. This sequence joins TRBV9 and TRBJ1-2; possible D gene TRBD1, 5 bases. The V gene lost 0 bases and the J gene lost 0 bases, with 9 bases spanning the gap. This CDR3 is 15 amino acids long. Germline CDR1 is SGDLS and CDR2 is YYNGEE.

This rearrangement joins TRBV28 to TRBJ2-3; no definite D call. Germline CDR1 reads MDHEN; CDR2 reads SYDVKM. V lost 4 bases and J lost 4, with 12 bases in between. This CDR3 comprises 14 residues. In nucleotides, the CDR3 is TGTGCCAGCAGTTCCCCCGGTCGCGCAGATACGCAGTATTTT. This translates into CASSSPGRADTQYF. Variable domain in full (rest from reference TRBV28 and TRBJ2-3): DVKVTQSSRYLVKRTGEKVFLECVQDMDHENMFWYRQDPGLGLRLIYFSYDVKMKEKGDIPEGYSVSREKKERFSLILESASTNQTSMYLCASSSPGRADTQYFGPGTRLTVL.

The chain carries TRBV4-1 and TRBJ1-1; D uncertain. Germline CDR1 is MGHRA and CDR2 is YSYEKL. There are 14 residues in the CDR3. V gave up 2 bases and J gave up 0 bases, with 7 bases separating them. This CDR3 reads CASSQRGMNTEAFF. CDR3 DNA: TGCGCCAGCAGCCAAAGAGGGATGAACACTGAAGCTTTCTTT.

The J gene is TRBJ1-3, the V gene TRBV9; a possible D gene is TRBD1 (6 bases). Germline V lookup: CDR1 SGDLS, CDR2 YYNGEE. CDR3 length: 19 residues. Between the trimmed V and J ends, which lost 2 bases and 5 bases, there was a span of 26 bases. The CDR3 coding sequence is TGTGCCAGCAGCGTCGAAGTCGGACCCCCCGGGGGGCGACGAAACACCATATATTTT. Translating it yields CASSVEVGPPGGRRNTIYF.

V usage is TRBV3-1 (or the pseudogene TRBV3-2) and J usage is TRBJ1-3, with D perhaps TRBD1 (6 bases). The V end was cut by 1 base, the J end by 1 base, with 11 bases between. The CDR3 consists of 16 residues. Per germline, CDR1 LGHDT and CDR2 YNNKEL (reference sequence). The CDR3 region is CASSQGDRSSGNTIYF. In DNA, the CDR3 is TGTGCCAGCAGCCAAGGCGACAGGTCGTCTGGAAACACCATATATTTT.

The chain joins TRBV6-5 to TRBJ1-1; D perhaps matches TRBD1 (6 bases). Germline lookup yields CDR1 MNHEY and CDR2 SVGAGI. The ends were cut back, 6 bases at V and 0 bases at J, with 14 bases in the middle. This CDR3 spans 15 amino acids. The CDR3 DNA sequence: TGTGCCAGCAGCTTCCGGGACACCATGAACACTGAAGCTTTCTTT. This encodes CASSFRDTMNTEAFF.

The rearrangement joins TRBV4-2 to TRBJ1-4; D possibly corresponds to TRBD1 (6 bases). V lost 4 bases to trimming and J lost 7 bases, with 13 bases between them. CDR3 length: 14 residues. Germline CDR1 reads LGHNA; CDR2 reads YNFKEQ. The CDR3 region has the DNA TGTGCCAGCAGCCCTTGGGGAGGGGGTGAAAAACTGTTTTTT. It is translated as CASSPWGGGEKLFF.

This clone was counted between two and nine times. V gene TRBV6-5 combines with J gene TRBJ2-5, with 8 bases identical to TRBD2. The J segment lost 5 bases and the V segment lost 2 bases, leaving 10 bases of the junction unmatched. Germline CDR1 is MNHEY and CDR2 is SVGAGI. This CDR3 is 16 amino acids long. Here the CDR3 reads CASSYGLAGSKETQYF. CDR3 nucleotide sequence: TGTGCCAGCAGTTACGGGCTAGCGGGCTCCAAGGAGACCCAGTACTTC.

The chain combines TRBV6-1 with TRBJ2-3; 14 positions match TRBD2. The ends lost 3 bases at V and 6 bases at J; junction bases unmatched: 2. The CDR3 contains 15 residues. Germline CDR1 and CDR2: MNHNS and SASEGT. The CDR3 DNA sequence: TGTGCCAGCAGTGATTGGACTAGCGGGGGGGATACGCAGTATTTT. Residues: CASSDWTSGGDTQYF.